The 7 T cell receptor beta chains reported below all come from one sample, sequenced in a study of T cell responses to AZD1222 COVID-19 vaccine. TCRdb's copy holds only in-frame clones and misses some; the assay was immunoSEQ multiplex PCR. The data show over 85,000 clones, around 87% seen once. This material consisted of peripheral blood, taken on day 0 of AZD1222 vaccination. Receptor source: an adult in good health.

V is TRBV6-5 and J is TRBJ2-1; 7 bases agree with TRBD2. The CDR3 covers 13 residues. V lost 6 bases to trimming and J lost 13 bases; unmatched junction nucleotides: 12. Germline V gives CDR1 MNHEY, CDR2 SVGAGI. The CDR3, as DNA: TGTGCCAGCAGCCCAGAGCGGGGCCCCGTCCAGTTCTTC. Translating gives CASSPERGPVQFF.

J is TRBJ1-3 and V is TRBV6-2 or TRBV6-3; D gene unclear. The CDR3 is 15 amino acids. Germline V gene sequence: CDR1 MNHEY, CDR2 SVGEGT. The germline V and J ends were trimmed by 4 bases and 0 bases, with 10 bases remaining between them. The CDR3: CASSWRRSSGNTIYF. CDR3 coding DNA: TGTGCCAGCAGTTGGAGGAGGTCCTCTGGAAACACCATATATTTT.

The rearrangement links TRBV4-3 to TRBJ2-2; no clear D gene. Trimming pared 1 base from V and 1 base from J, leaving 7 bases between. Germline V CDR1 and CDR2: LGHNA, YSLEER. The CDR3 length is 15 residues. Here the CDR3 DNA reads TGCGCCAGCAGCCAAGGTTCCCTGAACACCGGGGAGCTGTTTTTT. Its translation is CASSQGSLNTGELFF.

The chain has TRBV9 and TRBJ2-7, with a possible D match to TRBD1 (7 bases). Germline CDR1 SGDLS, CDR2 YYNGEE. Trimming pared 0 bases from V and 2 bases from J, leaving 12 bases between. This CDR3 comprises 15 residues. CDR3 loop: CASSVGAGGPYEQYF. As DNA, the CDR3 is TGTGCCAGCAGCGTAGGGGCAGGGGGGCCCTACGAGCAGTACTTC.

About this clone itself: The junction differs from germline at one of its ends, possibly a read error. The V call is TRBV6-2 or TRBV6-3, the J call TRBJ1-2; 9 bases are a match to TRBD1. This CDR3 has 14 amino acids. Germline loops: CDR1 MNHEY, CDR2 SVGEGT. The CDR3 DNA sequence: TGTGCCAGCAGTGACGGGACAGGGCTTCCAAAAAGCTTTTTC. Translation gives CASSDGTGLPKSFF.

This chain connects TRBV5-1 to TRBJ2-1; D is perhaps TRBD1 or TRBD2 (6 bases each). There are 14 residues in the CDR3. The germline gives CDR1 SGHRS, CDR2 YFSETQ. V was shortened by 0 bases and J by 9 bases, with 13 bases between the two germline ends. The CDR3 here is CASSLGVEGGEQFF. DNA for the CDR3: TGCGCCAGCAGCTTGGGTGTGGAGGGGGGTGAGCAGTTCTTC.

The chain recombines TRBV18 with TRBJ1-2; 7 nucleotides match TRBD1. V shed 5 bases, J shed 8 bases, and the junction held 17 bases outside the gene matches. Germline V gene lookup returns CDR1 KGHSH and CDR2 LQKENI. The CDR3 covers 16 residues. Here the CDR3 reads CASSKDTGQLRLGYTF. For the CDR3, the DNA is TGTGCCAGCTCAAAAGATACGGGACAGTTGAGGCTCGGCTACACCTTC. The variable domain in full, with the rest retrieved from reference TRBV18 and TRBJ1-2, is NAGVMQNPRHLVRRRGQEARLRCSPMKGHSHVYWYRQLPEEGLKFMVYLQKENIIDESGMPKERFSAEFPKEGPSILRIQQVVRGDSAAYFCASSKDTGQLRLGYTFGSGTRLTVV.